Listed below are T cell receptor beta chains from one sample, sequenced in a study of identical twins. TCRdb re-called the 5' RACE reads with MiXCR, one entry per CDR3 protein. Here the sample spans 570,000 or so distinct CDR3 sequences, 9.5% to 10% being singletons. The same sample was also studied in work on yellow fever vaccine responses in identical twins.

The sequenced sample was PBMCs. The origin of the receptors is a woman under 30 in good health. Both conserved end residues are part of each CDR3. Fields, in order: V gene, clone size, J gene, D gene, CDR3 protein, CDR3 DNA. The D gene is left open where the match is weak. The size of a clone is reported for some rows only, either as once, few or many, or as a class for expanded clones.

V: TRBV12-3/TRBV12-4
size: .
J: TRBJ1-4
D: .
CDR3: CASSSGDGQPAF
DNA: TGTGCCAGCAGCTCAGGCGATGGACAGCCGGCTTTT

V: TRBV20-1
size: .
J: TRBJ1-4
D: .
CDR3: CSARDLVEEKLFF
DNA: TGCAGTGCTAGAGATCTTGTGGAGGAAAAACTGTTTTTT

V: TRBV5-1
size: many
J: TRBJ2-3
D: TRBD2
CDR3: CASSWTGLAGGDTQYF
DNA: TGCGCCAGCAGCTGGACCGGACTAGCGGGAGGAGATACGCAGTATTTT

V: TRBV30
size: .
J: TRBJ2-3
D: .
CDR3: CAWSKSSNKDTQYF
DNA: TGTGCCTGGAGTAAAAGCTCAAATAAAGATACGCAGTATTTT

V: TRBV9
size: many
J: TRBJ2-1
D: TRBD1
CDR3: CASSAVRGRGEQFF
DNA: TGTGCCAGCAGCGCTGTCAGGGGGCGAGGAGAGCAGTTCTTC

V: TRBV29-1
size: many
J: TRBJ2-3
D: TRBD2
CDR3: CSVAGVAGLTDTQYF
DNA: TGCAGCGTCGCCGGAGTAGCGGGGTTGACAGATACGCAGTATTTT

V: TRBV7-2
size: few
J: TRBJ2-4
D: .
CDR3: CASSDQAGAGKNIQYF
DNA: TGTGCCAGCAGCGACCAGGCGGGGGCGGGCAAAAACATTCAGTACTTC

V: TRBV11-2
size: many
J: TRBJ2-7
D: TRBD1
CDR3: CASSLDRGPTREQYF
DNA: TGTGCCAGCAGCTTAGATAGGGGGCCCACGAGAGAGCAGTACTTC

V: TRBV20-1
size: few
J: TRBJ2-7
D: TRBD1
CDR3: CSARKTGEISHEQYF
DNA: TGCAGTGCTAGGAAAACAGGGGAAATTAGTCACGAGCAGTACTTC

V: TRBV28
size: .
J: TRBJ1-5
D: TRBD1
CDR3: CASNDSGQGVQPQHF
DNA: TGTGCCAGCAATGATTCCGGACAGGGGGTTCAGCCCCAGCATTTT

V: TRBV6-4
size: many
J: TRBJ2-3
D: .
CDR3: CASSEKAGSTDTQYF
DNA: TGTGCCAGCAGTGAAAAGGCGGGGAGCACAGATACGCAGTATTTT

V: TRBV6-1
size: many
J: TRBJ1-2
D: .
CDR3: CASSPSNVPAYYGYTF
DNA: TGTGCCAGCAGCCCCAGTAATGTCCCTGCTTACTATGGCTACACCTTC

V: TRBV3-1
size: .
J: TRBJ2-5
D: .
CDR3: CASSQRSGGSSGETQYF
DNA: TGTGCCAGCAGCCAAAGATCGGGGGGCAGCTCGGGAGAGACCCAGTACTTC

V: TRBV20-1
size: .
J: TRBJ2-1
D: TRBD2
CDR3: CSAPELAGARNEQFF
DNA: TGCAGTGCTCCCGAGCTAGCGGGAGCCCGGAATGAGCAGTTCTTC

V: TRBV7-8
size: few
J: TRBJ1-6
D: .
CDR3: CASSLAGAYGNSPLHF
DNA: TGTGCCAGCAGCTTAGCGGGGGCGTATGGGAATTCACCCCTCCACTTT

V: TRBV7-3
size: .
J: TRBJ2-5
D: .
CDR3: CASSLNSAQRETQYF
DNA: TGTGCCAGCAGCTTAAACTCAGCCCAACGGGAGACCCAGTACTTC

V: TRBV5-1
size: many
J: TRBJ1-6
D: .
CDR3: CASSLDTSSPLHF
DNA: TGCGCCAGCAGCTTGGACACTAGTTCACCCCTCCACTTT

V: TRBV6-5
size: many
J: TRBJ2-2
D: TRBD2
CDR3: CASSREGGELFF
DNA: TGTGCCAGCAGCAGGGAGGGGGGGGAGCTGTTTTTT

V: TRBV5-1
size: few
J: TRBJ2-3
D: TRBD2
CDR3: CASRRQGETSGSASTDTQYF
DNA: TGCGCCAGCAGACGACAGGGGGAGACTAGCGGGAGTGCCTCCACAGATACGCAGTATTTT

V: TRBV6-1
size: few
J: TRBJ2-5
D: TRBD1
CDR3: CASSEAPGQGKEETQYF
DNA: TGTGCCAGCAGTGAAGCGCCAGGACAGGGAAAGGAAGAGACCCAGTACTTC

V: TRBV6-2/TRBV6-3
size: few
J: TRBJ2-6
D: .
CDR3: CASSDDYSGANVLTF
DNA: TGTGCCAGCAGCGACGACTATTCTGGGGCCAACGTCCTGACTTTC

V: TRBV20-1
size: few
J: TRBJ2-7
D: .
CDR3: CSATLRESSSYEQYF
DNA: TGCAGTGCCACCCTCAGGGAATCTAGCTCCTACGAGCAGTACTTC

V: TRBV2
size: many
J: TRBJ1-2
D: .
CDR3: CASRGGRPAGRDYGYTF
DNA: TGTGCCAGCAGGGGCGGCAGACCTGCGGGGAGGGACTATGGCTACACCTTC

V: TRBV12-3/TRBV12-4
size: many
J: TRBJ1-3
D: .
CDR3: CASSQVGAGDSGNTIYF
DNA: TGTGCCAGCAGCCAAGTGGGAGCGGGGGACTCTGGAAACACCATATATTTT

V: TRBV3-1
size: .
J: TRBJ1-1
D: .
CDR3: CASSLITTFSSNTEAFF
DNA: TGTGCCAGCAGCCTCATTACCACATTTTCCTCGAACACTGAAGCTTTCTTT

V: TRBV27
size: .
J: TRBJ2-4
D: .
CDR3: CASSSYGGSNIQYF
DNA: TGTGCCAGCAGTTCCTATGGGGGGAGTAACATTCAGTACTTC

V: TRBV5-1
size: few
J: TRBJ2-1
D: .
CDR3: CASSLDGGELVEQFF
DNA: TGCGCCAGCAGCTTGGATGGGGGCGAGTTGGTTGAGCAGTTCTTC

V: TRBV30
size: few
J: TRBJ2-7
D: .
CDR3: CAWSVPNTYEQYF
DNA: TGTGCCTGGAGTGTGCCTAATACCTACGAGCAGTACTTC

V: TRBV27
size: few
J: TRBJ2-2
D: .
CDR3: CASSFYRGELFF
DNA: TGTGCCAGCAGTTTTTATCGGGGGGAGCTGTTTTTT

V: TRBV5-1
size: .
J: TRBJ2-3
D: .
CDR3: CASSAVQLVAQYF
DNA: TGCGCCAGCAGCGCCGTTCAACTAGTAGCGCAGTATTTT

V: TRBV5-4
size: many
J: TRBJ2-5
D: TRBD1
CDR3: CASSSKTGGAGETQYF
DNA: TGTGCCAGCAGCTCAAAAACAGGGGGCGCTGGGGAGACCCAGTACTTC

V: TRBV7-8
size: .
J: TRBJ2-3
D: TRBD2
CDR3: CASSSASGGASTDTQYF
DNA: TGTGCCAGCAGCTCGGCTAGCGGGGGTGCTAGCACAGATACGCAGTATTTT

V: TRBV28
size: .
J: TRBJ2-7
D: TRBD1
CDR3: CASNGQGLYEQYF
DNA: TGTGCCAGCAACGGACAGGGACTCTACGAGCAGTACTTC

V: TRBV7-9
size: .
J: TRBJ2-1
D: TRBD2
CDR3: CASSLRWTSGRYDEQFF
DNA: TGTGCCAGCAGCCTACGATGGACTAGCGGGAGGTACGACGAGCAGTTCTTC

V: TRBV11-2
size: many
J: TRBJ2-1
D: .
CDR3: CASSQEYNEQFF
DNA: TGTGCCAGCAGCCAGGAATACAATGAGCAGTTCTTC

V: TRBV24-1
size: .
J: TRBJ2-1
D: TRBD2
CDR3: CATSDPTSGGVHEQFF
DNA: TGTGCCACCAGTGATCCGACTAGCGGGGGGGTCCATGAGCAGTTCTTC

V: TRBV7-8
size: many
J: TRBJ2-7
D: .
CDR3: CASSPAPVREQYF
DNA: TGTGCCAGCAGCCCAGCCCCTGTTAGAGAGCAGTACTTC

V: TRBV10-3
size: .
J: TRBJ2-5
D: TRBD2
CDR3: CAFCSVTSGRKVVETQYF
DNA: TGTGCCTTCTGTTCAGTGACTAGCGGGAGGAAGGTGGTAGAGACCCAGTACTTC

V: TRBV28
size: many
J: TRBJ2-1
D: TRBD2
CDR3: CASGYSGRPSNEQFF
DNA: TGTGCCAGCGGGTATAGCGGGAGGCCTTCCAATGAGCAGTTCTTC

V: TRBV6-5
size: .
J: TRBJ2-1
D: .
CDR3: CASSFRQAGQVNEQFF
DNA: TGTGCCAGCAGTTTCCGACAGGCTGGCCAAGTCAATGAGCAGTTCTTC

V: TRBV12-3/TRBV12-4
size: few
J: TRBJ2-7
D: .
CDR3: CASSFTGTYEQYF
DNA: TGTGCCAGCAGTTTTACGGGGACCTACGAGCAGTACTTC

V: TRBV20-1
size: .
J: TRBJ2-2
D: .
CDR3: CSARDTRANTGELFF
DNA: TGCAGTGCTAGAGATACCAGGGCAAACACCGGGGAGCTGTTTTTT

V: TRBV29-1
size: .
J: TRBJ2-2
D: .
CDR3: CSVESGAGTGELFF
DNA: TGCAGCGTTGAATCGGGAGCGGGCACCGGGGAGCTGTTTTTT

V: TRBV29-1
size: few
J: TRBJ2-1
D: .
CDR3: CSVDPTSNEQFF
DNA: TGCAGCGTTGACCCAACATCGAATGAGCAGTTCTTC

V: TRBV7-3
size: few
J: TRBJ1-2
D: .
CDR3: CASSLSNMVRRRGYTF
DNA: TGTGCCAGCAGCTTAAGCAATATGGTCCGTAGACGGGGCTACACCTTC

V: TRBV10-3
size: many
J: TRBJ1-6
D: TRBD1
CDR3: CATTGTGEIGYNSPLHF
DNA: TGTGCCACCACCGGGACAGGGGAGATTGGGTATAATTCACCCCTCCACTTT

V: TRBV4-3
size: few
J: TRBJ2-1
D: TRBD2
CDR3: CASSQDPGTINNEQFF
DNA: TGCGCCAGCAGCCAAGATCCTGGGACTATCAACAATGAGCAGTTCTTC

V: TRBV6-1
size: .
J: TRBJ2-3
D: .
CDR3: CASSEIPGGADTQYF
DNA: TGTGCCAGCAGTGAAATCCCCGGAGGGGCAGATACGCAGTATTTT

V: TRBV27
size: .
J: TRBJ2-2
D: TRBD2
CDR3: CACSFRTSRFDDTGELFF
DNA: TGTGCCTGCAGTTTTCGGACTAGCCGATTTGATGACACCGGGGAGCTGTTTTTT

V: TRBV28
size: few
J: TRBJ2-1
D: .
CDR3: CASSFPGLPANNEQFF
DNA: TGTGCCAGCAGTTTCCCCGGACTCCCGGCCAACAATGAGCAGTTCTTC

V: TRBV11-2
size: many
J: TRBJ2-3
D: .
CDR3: CASSRSGTLLQYF
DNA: TGTGCCAGCAGCCGAAGCGGTACTTTGTTGCAGTATTTT

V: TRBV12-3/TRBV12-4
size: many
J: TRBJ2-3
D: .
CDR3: CASSFLGDPRYGTDTQYF
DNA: TGTGCCAGCAGTTTTTTAGGGGACCCACGGTACGGCACAGATACGCAGTATTTT

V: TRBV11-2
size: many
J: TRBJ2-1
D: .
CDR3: CASTTLPAGYNEQFF
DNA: TGTGCCAGCACCACTTTGCCCGCAGGGTACAATGAGCAGTTCTTC

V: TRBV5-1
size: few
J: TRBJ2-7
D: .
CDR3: CASSSPSVGGVPNYEQYF
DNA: TGCGCCAGCAGCTCTCCCTCGGTAGGGGGGGTGCCTAACTACGAGCAGTACTTC

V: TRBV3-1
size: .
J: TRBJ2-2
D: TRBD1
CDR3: CASTPWDRNTGELFF
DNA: TGTGCCAGCACCCCGTGGGACAGAAACACCGGGGAGCTGTTTTTT